The next 6 T cell receptor beta chains were all read from a single sample in a study of CD8 T cells in ankylosing spondylitis. TCRdb re-called the 5' RACE reads through MiXCR, storing one row per CDR3 protein. The sample contains more than 100,000 distinct CDR3 sequences, more than 9.5% of which appear only once. Sequenced material: blood, either unsorted or a sorted T cell fraction (not recorded which). The receptors were sampled from a female donor with ankylosing spondylitis or in good health (not recorded which).

This clonotype was seen at least ten times. The chain carries TRBV29-1 and TRBJ2-5, with D perhaps TRBD2 (6 bases). The V end lost 1 base, the J end lost 0 bases, and 9 bases lay between the germline ends. CDR3 size: 14 residues. Per germline, CDR1 SQVTM and CDR2 ANQGSEA. In nucleotides, the CDR3 is TGCAGCGTTGAAGGCACGGGGGACCAAGAGACCCAGTACTTC. Protein sequence: CSVEGTGDQETQYF.

This clonotype showed up many times. The chain links TRBV29-1 to TRBJ2-7, with TRBD2 as a possible D gene (6 bases). The length of the CDR3 is 14 residues. Germline values: CDR1 SQVTM, CDR2 ANQGSEA. The ends were cut back, 5 bases at V and 6 bases at J, with 20 bases in the middle. The CDR3 DNA sequence: TGCAGCGTTTCAGAGGGAGGTCCTCTTAGCGAGCAGTACTTC. Protein sequence: CSVSEGGPLSEQYF.

Of note for this clonotype: Germline and junction disagree at one end, which may indicate a read error. The rearrangement uses TRBV3-1 and TRBJ1-2; 9 bases align to TRBD1. The CDR3 is 18 amino acids. Germline values: CDR1 LGHDT, CDR2 YNNKEL (reference sequence). The CDR3, as DNA: TGTGCCACCAGCCAAGATTGGGTCCGGGACAGGGTAAATCATGGCTACACCTTC. Amino acids: CATSQDWVRDRVNHGYTF. Full variable domain (missing parts from reference TRBV3-1 and TRBJ1-2): DTAVSQTPKYLVTQMGNDKSIKCEQNLGHDTMYWYKQDSKKFLKIMFSYNNKELIINETVPNRFSPKSPDKAHLNLHINSLELGDSAVYFCATSQDWVRDRVNHGYTFGSGTRLTVV.

This clonotype was seen at least ten times. V usage is TRBV5-1 and J usage is TRBJ1-2; the match to TRBD1 covers 10 bases. After removal of 4 bases from V and 2 bases from J, the junction contained 2 bases not matched to a gene. CDR1 SGHRS and CDR2 YFSETQ come from the germline V gene. The CDR3 sequence is 14 residues long. The CDR3 sequence is CASSADRGNYGYTF. The CDR3 DNA follows: TGCGCCAGCAGCGCGGACAGGGGGAACTATGGCTACACCTTC.

This chain joins TRBV28 and TRBJ2-7; 10 positions match TRBD1. After removal of 5 bases from V and 3 bases from J, the junction contained 7 bases not matched to a gene. The CDR3 runs to 15 residues. Germline V lookup: CDR1 MDHEN, CDR2 SYDVKM. For the CDR3, the DNA is TGTGCCAGCAGTGACAGGGGGCGAAACTACTACGAGCAGTACTTC. It is translated as CASSDRGRNYYEQYF.

This clonotype was seen at least ten times. This chain joins TRBV12-3 or TRBV12-4 and TRBJ1-2, with TRBD1 matching 7 bases. There are 13 residues in the CDR3. V trimming: 6 bases; J trimming: 4 bases; junction bases outside the gene matches: 5. The CDR3 sequence is CASSRQGVYGYTF. In nucleotides, the CDR3 is TGTGCCAGCAGCCGACAGGGAGTCTATGGCTACACCTTC.